This T cell receptor beta chain was found in a study of T-cell reconstitution after alpha-beta-depleted transplantation in children. This clonotype was detected a few times. As yet, its antigen is unknown. Unique molecular identifiers were used in preparing the TCRbeta library. TCRdb redid the calling of the PCR reads with MiXCR, one entry per CDR3 protein. The sample lists around 500,000 distinct CDR3 sequences, under 30% occurring once. Study-wide results and limits: By about two months after transplant, alpha-beta T cells reportedly arose from several hundred graft clones that had expanded. T-cell numbers and diversity one year post-transplant derived largely from freshly generated T cells. Some patients showed high day-60 TCRbeta diversity, which derived from surviving recipient T cells and thymic progenitors.

The sequencing used PBMCs, mostly from graft donor cells, collected 360 days after TCRalphabeta/CD19-depleted stem cell transplant. This receptor was obtained from a boy younger than two who had a stem cell transplant for acute myeloid leukemia, so the T cells may come from the graft donor.

Here the CDR3 reads CSAEDRGNTEAFF. The CDR3 DNA follows: TGCAGCGCCGAGGACAGGGGGAACACTGAAGCTTTCTTT. J is TRBJ1-1 and V is TRBV29-1; 9 nucleotides align to TRBD1. The CDR3 covers 13 residues. V lost 7 bases, J lost 1 base, and 4 bases stayed unmatched. In germline, CDR1 is SQVTM, CDR2 ANQGSEA.